The 13 T cell receptor beta chains below were found in one sample sequenced in a study of identical twins (TCRdb year 2016). Library preparation used 5' RACE. Sequencing relied on an Illumina HiSeq 2000. TCRdb redid the processing of the public reads, applying fastp at Q25 and MiXCR, and retained in-frame beta chains. Entries that share a CDR3 protein sequence are merged under the most common genes and DNA. The sample data list 700,000 to 950,000 distinct CDR3 sequences, and approximately 13% of these were observed just once. The ten largest clones capture 1.5% to 2% of the sample. This sample was also put to use in a study of yellow fever vaccine responses in identical twins.

Sequencing used PBMCs. These receptors were obtained from a woman aged 18 to 35 in good health.

This chain uses TRBV27 with TRBJ1-2; tentative D call: TRBD1 (5 bases). V lost 5 bases to trimming and J lost 0 bases, with 19 bases between them. Germline CDR1 MNHEY, CDR2 SMNVEV (reference sequence). CDR3 length: 17 residues. This CDR3 reads CASSPYLAGVSNYGYTF. The CDR3 bases are TGTGCCAGCAGTCCCTATTTGGCGGGGGTTTCTAACTATGGCTACACCTTC.

This clonotype was seen more than once but under ten times. The chain has TRBV5-1 and TRBJ2-2; no definite D call. The CDR3 has 15 residues. The V gene's germline CDR1 is SGHRS and CDR2 YFSETQ. V shed 1 base and J shed 0 bases, with 7 bases lying between them. As DNA, the CDR3 is TGCGCCAGCAGCTTGTACGCCTCGAACACCGGGGAGCTGTTTTTT. Its protein product is CASSLYASNTGELFF. The whole variable domain, filled in from reference TRBV5-1 and TRBJ2-2, reads KAGVTQTPRYLIKTRGQQVTLSCSPISGHRSVSWYQQTPGQGLQFLFEYFSETQRNKGNFPGRFSGRQFSNSRSEMNVSTLELGDSALYLCASSLYASNTGELFFGEGSRLTVL.

This clonotype was seen a handful of times. The chain joins TRBV5-1 to TRBJ2-3, with 8 bases that match TRBD2. The CDR3 has 17 residues. V was pared by 1 base and J by 0 bases, with 7 bases of the junction left unmatched. Germline CDR1 and CDR2: SGHRS and YFSETQ. CDR3 region: CASSLTPSGSSTDTQYF. The CDR3 DNA sequence: TGCGCCAGCAGCTTGACCCCTAGCGGGTCTAGCACAGATACGCAGTATTTT.

V and J are TRBV6-2 or TRBV6-3 and TRBJ1-1; 8 nucleotides align to TRBD1. The length of the CDR3 is 13 residues. Trimming took 6 bases from V and 13 from J; bases not matched to a gene: 13. Germline CDR1 and CDR2: MNHEY and SVGEGT. The CDR3 protein is CASSQGAGYKFFF. CDR3 nucleotides: TGTGCCAGCAGCCAGGGGGCAGGGTATAAATTTTTCTTT.

V gene TRBV7-9 combines with J gene TRBJ2-3; either TRBD1 or TRBD2 may supply D (5 bases each). Germline CDR1 is SEHNR and CDR2 is FQNEAQ (reference sequence). The CDR3 spans 15 residues. V was clipped by 1 base and J by 2 bases, with 10 bases between them. The CDR3 sequence is CASSLDGATTDTQYF. Here the CDR3 DNA reads TGTGCCAGCAGCTTAGACGGGGCTACCACAGATACGCAGTATTTT.

This clonotype was seen repeatedly, ten times or more. The chain uses TRBV24-1 and TRBJ2-1, with D hard to call. Deletions cut 4 bases from V and 6 bases from J, with 3 bases between. The CDR3 has 11 residues. In germline, CDR1 is KGHDR, CDR2 SFDVKD. CDR3 region: CATSEVNEQFF. Here the CDR3 DNA reads TGTGCCACCAGTGAGGTCAATGAGCAGTTCTTC.

This clonotype has ten or more counts. V and J are TRBV25-1 and TRBJ2-3; TRBD2 agrees at 7 bases. J was trimmed by 1 base and V by 1 base; bases with no gene match: 17. This CDR3 region has 20 residues. CDR1 MGHDK and CDR2 SYGVNS come from the germline V gene. DNA of the CDR3: TGTGCCAGCAGTGAATTAGGAGAGAATAGCGGGCCTGCCCGCACAGATACGCAGTATTTT. Amino acids: CASSELGENSGPARTDTQYF.

The gene calls are TRBV28 and TRBJ1-2; tentatively, D is TRBD1 (5 bases). Germline V lookup: CDR1 MDHEN, CDR2 SYDVKM. CDR3 size: 14 residues. V was shortened by 6 bases and J by 5 bases, with 16 bases between the two germline ends. CDR3 sequence (DNA): TGTGCCAGCAGATCTACCGACAGCGTATATGGCTACACCTTC. This translates into CASRSTDSVYGYTF.

The chain uses TRBV7-9 and TRBJ2-5; perhaps TRBD1 as D (6 bases). V was trimmed by 5 bases and J by 7 bases, leaving 20 bases between them. Germline V gene sequence: CDR1 SEHNR, CDR2 FQNEAQ (reference sequence). The CDR3 totals 15 residues. The CDR3 reads CASSPRQGPGWTQYF. The CDR3 DNA is TGTGCCAGCAGCCCCAGGCAGGGGCCAGGATGGACCCAGTACTTC.

This clonotype was found a few times. The V gene is TRBV9, the J gene TRBJ2-2, with 12 bases matching TRBD2. Germline V CDR1 and CDR2: SGDLS, YYNGEE. V shed 5 bases and J 2 bases; nucleotides not matched to a gene: 4. The CDR3 has 16 amino acids. The CDR3 region is CASRKTSGGNTGELFF. The CDR3 nucleotides read TGTGCCAGCAGGAAGACTAGCGGGGGAAACACCGGGGAGCTGTTTTTT.

The gene calls are TRBV6-2 or TRBV6-3 and TRBJ2-3, with D perhaps assigned TRBD1 or TRBD2 (6 bases each). V was cut by 0 bases and J by 2 bases, with 12 bases left in between. This CDR3 spans 16 amino acids. Germline CDR1 MNHEY, CDR2 SVGEGT. The CDR3 DNA is TGTGCCAGCAGTTACTCAAGGGGGGCCCCCACAGATACGCAGTATTTT. Translating gives CASSYSRGAPTDTQYF.

The chain is built from TRBV3-1 and TRBJ2-7, with 13 positions matching TRBD2. The CDR3 has 16 amino acids. Looked up from germline, CDR1 is LGHDT and CDR2 is YNNKEL (reference sequence). Trimming at V came to 3 bases and at J to 3 bases, leaving 5 bases not matched to a gene. Written as DNA, the CDR3 is TGTGCCAGCAGCCAGCTTACTAGCGGGAGGGGCTACGAGCAGTACTTC. As protein: CASSQLTSGRGYEQYF.

The CDR3 loop reads CASSIANTGELFF. Written as DNA, the CDR3 is TGTGCCAGCAGTATCGCGAACACCGGGGAGCTGTTTTTT. V is TRBV2 and J is TRBJ2-2; D remains unclear. The CDR3 is 13 amino acids. Germline loops: CDR1 SNHLY, CDR2 FYNNEI. V was shortened by 5 bases and J by 0 bases, with 4 bases between the two germline ends.